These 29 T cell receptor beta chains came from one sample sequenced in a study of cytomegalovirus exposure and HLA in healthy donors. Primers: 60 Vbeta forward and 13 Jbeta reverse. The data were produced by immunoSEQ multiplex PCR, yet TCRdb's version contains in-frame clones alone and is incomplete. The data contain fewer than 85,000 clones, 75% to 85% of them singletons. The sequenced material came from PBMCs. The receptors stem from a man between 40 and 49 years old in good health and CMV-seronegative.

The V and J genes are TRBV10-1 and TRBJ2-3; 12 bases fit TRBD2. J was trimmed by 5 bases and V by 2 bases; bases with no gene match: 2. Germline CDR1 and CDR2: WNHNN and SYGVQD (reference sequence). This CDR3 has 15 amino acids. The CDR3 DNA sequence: TGCGCCAGCAGTGAGACTAGCGGGGGGAGAGATACGCAGTATTTT. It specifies CASSETSGGRDTQYF.

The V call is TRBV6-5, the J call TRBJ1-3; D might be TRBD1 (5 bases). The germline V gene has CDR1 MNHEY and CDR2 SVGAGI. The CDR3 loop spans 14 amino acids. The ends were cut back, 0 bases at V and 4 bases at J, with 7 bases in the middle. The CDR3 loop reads CASSYSGQGNTIYF. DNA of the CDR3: TGTGCCAGCAGTTACTCGGGGCAGGGAAACACCATATATTTT.

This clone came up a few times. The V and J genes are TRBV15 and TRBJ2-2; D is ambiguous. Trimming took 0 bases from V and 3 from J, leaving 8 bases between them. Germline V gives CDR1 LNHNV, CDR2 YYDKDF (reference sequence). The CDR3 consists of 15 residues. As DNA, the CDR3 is TGTGCCACCAGCAGAGATGGGCTGGACACCGGGGAGCTGTTTTTT. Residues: CATSRDGLDTGELFF.

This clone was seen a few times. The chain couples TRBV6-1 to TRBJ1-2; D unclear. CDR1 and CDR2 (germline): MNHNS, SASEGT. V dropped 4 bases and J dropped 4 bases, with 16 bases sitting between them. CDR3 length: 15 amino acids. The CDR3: CASSVKTGRGYGYTF. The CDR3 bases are TGTGCCAGCAGTGTCAAGACTGGCCGTGGCTATGGCTACACCTTC.

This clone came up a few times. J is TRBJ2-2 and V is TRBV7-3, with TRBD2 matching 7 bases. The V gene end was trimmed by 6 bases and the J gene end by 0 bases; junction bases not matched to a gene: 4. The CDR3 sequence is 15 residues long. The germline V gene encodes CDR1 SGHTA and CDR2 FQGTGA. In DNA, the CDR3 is TGTGCCAGCAGGGGGGGGAACCCGAACACCGGGGAGCTGTTTTTT. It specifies CASRGGNPNTGELFF.

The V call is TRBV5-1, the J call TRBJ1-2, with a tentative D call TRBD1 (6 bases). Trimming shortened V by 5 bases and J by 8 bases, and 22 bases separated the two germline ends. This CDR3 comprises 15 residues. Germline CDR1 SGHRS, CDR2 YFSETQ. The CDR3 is CASSAIAQGRGGYTF. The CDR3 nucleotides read TGCGCCAGCAGTGCGATCGCACAGGGACGGGGCGGCTACACCTTC.

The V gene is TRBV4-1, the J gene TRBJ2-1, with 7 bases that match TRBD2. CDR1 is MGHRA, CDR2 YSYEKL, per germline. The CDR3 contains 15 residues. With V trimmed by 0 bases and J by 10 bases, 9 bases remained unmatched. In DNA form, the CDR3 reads TGCGCCAGCAGCCAAGATAGGACCGGGGGGAGCGAGCAGTTCTTC. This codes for CASSQDRTGGSEQFF.

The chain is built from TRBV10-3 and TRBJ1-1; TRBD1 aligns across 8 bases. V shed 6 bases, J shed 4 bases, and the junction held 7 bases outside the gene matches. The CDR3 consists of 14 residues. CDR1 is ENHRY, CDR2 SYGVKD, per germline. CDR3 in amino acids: CAIRSGQGSTEAFF. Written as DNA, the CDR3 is TGTGCCATCAGGTCCGGACAGGGCAGCACTGAAGCTTTCTTT.

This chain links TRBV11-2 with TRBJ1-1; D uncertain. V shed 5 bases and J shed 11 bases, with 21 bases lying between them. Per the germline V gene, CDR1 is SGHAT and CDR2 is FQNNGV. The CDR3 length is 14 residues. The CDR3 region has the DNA TGTGCCAGCAGCGCTAGCGCAGGTTTGGATAACGCTTTCTTT. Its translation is CASSASAGLDNAFF. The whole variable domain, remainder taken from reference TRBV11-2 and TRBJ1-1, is EAGVAQSPRYKIIEKRQSVAFWCNPISGHATLYWYQQILGQGPKLLIQFQNNGVVDDSQLPKDRFSAERLKGVDSTLKIQPAKLEDSAVYLCASSASAGLDNAFFGQGTRLTVV.

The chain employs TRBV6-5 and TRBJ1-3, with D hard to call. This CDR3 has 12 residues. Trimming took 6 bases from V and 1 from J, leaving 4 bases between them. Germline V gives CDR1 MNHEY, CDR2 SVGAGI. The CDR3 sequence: CASSLSGNTIYF. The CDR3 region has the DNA TGTGCCAGCAGCCTTTCTGGAAACACCATATATTTT.

CDR3 DNA: TGTGCTAGTGGCTACGGCCTAGGGGGCTATGGCTACACCTTC. This sequence encodes CASGYGLGGYGYTF. V is TRBV12-5 and J is TRBJ1-2; weak D call: TRBD1 (6 bases). The CDR3 length is 14 residues. Germline V CDR1 and CDR2: LGHNT, FRNRAP. Trimming cost V 6 bases and J 4 bases, with 15 bases left between them.

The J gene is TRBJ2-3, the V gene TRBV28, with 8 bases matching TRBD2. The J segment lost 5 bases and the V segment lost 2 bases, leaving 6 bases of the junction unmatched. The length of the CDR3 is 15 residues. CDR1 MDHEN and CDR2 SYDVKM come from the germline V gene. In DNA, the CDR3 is TGTGCCAGCAGTTTAAGGGGACTAGGTTTAGATACGCAGTATTTT. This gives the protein CASSLRGLGLDTQYF. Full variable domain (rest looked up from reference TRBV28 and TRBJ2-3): DVKVTQSSRYLVKRTGEKVFLECVQDMDHENMFWYRQDPGLGLRLIYFSYDVKMKEKGDIPEGYSVSREKKERFSLILESASTNQTSMYLCASSLRGLGLDTQYFGPGTRLTVL.

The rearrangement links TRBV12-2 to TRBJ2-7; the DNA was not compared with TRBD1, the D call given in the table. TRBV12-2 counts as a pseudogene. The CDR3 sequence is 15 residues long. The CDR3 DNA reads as TGTGCAAGTCGCATACCTATAGACAGGTCTAACGAGCAGTACTTC. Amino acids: CASRIPIDRSNEQYF.

CDR3 nucleotide sequence: TGTGCCAGCAGCTTGGTCACGGTCACAGATACGCAGTATTTT. It specifies CASSLVTVTDTQYF. This chain connects TRBV7-6 to TRBJ2-3; D is unclear. Trimming took off 3 bases at V and 2 bases at J, with 9 bases between the two ends. The CDR3 covers 14 residues. Germline V lookup: CDR1 SGHVS, CDR2 FNYEAQ.

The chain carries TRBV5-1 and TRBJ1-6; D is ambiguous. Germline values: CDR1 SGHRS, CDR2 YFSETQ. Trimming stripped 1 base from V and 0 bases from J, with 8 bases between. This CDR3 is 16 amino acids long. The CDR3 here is CASSLTGSSYNSPLHF. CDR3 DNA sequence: TGCGCCAGCAGCTTGACGGGTAGCTCCTATAATTCACCCCTCCACTTT.

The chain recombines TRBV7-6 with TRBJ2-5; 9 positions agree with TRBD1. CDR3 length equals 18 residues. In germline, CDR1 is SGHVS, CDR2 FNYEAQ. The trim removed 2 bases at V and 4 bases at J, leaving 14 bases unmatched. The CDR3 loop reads CASSLRGGQGTLGETQYF. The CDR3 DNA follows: TGTGCCAGCAGCTTAAGAGGGGGACAGGGCACGTTGGGAGAGACCCAGTACTTC.

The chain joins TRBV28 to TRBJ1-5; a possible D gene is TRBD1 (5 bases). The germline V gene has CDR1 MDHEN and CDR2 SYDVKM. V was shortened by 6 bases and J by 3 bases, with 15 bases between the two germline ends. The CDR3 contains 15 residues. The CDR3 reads CASSELRGFNQPQHF. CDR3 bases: TGTGCCAGCAGCGAACTACGGGGGTTCAATCAGCCCCAGCATTTT.

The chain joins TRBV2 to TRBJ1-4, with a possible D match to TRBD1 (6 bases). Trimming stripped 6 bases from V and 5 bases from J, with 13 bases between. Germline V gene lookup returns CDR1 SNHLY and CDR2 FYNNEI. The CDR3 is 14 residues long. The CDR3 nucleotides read TGTGCCAGCAGGACAGGTTCGATCAATGAAAAACTGTTTTTT. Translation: CASRTGSINEKLFF.

The CDR3 DNA reads TGTGCCATCGCAGCCGGGGATCTCGGGCAGCCCCAGCATTTT. Its translation is CAIAAGDLGQPQHF. The rearrangement uses TRBV10-3 and TRBJ1-5; no definite D call. The germline V and J ends were trimmed by 8 bases and 7 bases, with 18 bases remaining between them. CDR1 ENHRY and CDR2 SYGVKD come from the germline V gene. The CDR3 has 14 residues.

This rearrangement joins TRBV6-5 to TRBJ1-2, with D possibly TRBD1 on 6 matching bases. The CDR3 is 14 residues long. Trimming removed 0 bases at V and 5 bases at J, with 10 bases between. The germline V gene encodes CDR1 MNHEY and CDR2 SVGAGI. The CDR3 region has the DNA TGTGCCAGCAGTTACTCGGACAGTCGTTATGGCTACACCTTC. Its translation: CASSYSDSRYGYTF.

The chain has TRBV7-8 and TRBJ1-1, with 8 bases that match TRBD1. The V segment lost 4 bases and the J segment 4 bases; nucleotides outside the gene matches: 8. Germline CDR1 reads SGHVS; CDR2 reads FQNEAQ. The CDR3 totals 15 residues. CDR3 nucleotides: TGTGCCAGCAGCTCTTTCGGACAGGGAGGCACTGAAGCTTTCTTT. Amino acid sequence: CASSSFGQGGTEAFF.

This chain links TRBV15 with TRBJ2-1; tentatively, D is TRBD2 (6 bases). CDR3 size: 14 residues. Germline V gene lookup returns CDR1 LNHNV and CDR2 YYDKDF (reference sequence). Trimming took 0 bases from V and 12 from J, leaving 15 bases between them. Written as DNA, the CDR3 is TGTGCCACCAGCAGAGATAGAGCGGGTGGCGGGCAGTTCTTC. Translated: CATSRDRAGGGQFF.

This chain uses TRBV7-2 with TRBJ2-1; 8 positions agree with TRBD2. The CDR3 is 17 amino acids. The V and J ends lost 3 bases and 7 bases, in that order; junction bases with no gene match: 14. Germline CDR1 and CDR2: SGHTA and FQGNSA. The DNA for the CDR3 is TGTGCCAGCAGCTTCTCCTCTGGGGCCGGGGGGGCTAATGAGCAGTTCTTC. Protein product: CASSFSSGAGGANEQFF.

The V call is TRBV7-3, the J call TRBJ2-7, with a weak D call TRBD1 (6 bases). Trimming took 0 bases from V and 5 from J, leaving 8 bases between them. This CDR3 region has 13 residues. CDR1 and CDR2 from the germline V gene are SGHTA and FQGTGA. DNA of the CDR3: TGTGCCAGCAGCTTAACACAGGGTCACGAGCAGTACTTC. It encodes CASSLTQGHEQYF. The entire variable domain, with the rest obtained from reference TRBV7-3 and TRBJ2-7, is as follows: GAGVSQTPSNKVTEKGKYVELRCDPISGHTALYWYRQSLGQGPEFLIYFQGTGAADDSGLPNDRFFAVRPEGSVSTLKIQRTERGDSAVYLCASSLTQGHEQYFGPGTRLTVT.

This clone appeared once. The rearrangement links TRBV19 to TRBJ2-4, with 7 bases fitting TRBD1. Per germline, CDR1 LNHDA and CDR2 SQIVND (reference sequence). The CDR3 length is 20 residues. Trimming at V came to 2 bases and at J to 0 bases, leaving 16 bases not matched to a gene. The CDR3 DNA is TGTGCCAGTAGTATAAGCCACAGGGGAATGGCGAGTCTAGCCAAAAACATTCAGTACTTC. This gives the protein CASSISHRGMASLAKNIQYF.

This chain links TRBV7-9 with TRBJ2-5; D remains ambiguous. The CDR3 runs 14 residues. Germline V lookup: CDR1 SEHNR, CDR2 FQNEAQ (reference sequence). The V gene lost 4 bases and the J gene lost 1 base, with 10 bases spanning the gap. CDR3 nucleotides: TGTGCCAGCAGCTGGGCACAATTCCAAGAGACCCAGTACTTC. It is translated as CASSWAQFQETQYF.

CDR3 amino acids: CASSPRGSYEQYF. In DNA, the CDR3 is TGTGCCAGCAGCCCTAGGGGTTCCTACGAGCAGTACTTC. The chain recombines TRBV7-2 with TRBJ2-7; maybe TRBD1 (5 bases). CDR1 is SGHTA and CDR2 is FQGNSA in the germline V gene. The CDR3 has 13 amino acids. The V gene lost 5 bases and the J gene lost 1 base, with 9 bases spanning the gap.

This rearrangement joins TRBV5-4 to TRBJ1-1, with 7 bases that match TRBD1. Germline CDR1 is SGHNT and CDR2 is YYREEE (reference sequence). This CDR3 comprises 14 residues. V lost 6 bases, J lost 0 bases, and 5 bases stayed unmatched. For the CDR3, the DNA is TGTGCCAGCACCCCACAGGGGATGAACACTGAAGCTTTCTTT. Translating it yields CASTPQGMNTEAFF. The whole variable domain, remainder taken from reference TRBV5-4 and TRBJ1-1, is ETGVTQSPTHLIKTRGQQVTLRCSSQSGHNTVSWYQQALGQGPQFIFQYYREEENGRGNFPPRFSGLQFPNYSSELNVNALELDDSALYLCASTPQGMNTEAFFGQGTRLTVV.

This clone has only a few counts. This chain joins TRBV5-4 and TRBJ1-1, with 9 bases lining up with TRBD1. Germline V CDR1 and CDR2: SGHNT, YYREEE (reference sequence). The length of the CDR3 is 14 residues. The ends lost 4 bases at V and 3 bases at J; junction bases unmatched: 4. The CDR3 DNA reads TGTGCCAGCAGCACCCGGACAGGGGACACTGAAGCTTTCTTT. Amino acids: CASSTRTGDTEAFF.